Listed below are T cell receptor beta chains from one sample, sequenced in a study of vaccination and CD4 T cells after COVID-19. TCRdb re-called the PCR reads with MiXCR, one entry per CDR3 protein. Among some 24,000 distinct CDR3 sequences, 42% were seen once, and the ten largest hold around 4.1%. These TCRs are of unknown antigen specificity. The source was CD4+ T cells from blood, cultured in vitro, collected about 7 months after SARS-CoV-2 vaccination. Every receptor here comes from a human donor who had recovered from COVID-19. CDR3s include the opening cysteine and the closing phenylalanine or tryptophan. Size tells how often a clone was seen (once, few, many) or the class of an expanded clone, and some rows leave it out.

size	length	J	V	CDR3
-	14	TRBJ1-5	TRBV23-1	CANAIRRCDQPQHF
-	15	TRBJ1-2	TRBV4-1	CASRDRQGPTYGYTF
few	15	TRBJ2-5	TRBV4-1	CASSQGLAGGETQYF
-	12	TRBJ1-1	TRBV16	CASSQGAGYAFF
once	12	TRBJ1-5	TRBV30	CAWSVSGLSQHF
-	14	TRBJ2-3	TRBV7-9	CASRNDRGTDTQYF
-	14	TRBJ1-2	TRBV20-1	CSAFGQGILGGYTF
few	16	TRBJ1-2	TRBV10-3	CAISESIGRDLYGYTF
-	16	TRBJ1-1	TRBV7-9	CASSLRTNNPNTEAFF
-	12	TRBJ1-5	TRBV20-1	CSARTGFQPQHF
-	14	TRBJ2-3	TRBV6-4	CASSAGGPTDTQYF
few	13	TRBJ1-5	TRBV20-1	CSARASGDQPQHF
-	18	TRBJ2-5	TRBV18	CASSPFPSLQGIRETQYF
-	13	TRBJ1-2	TRBV11-3	CASSRRQGEGYTF
-	13	TRBJ2-7	TRBV12-3/TRBV12-4	CASSSQATYEQYF
-	16	TRBJ2-1	TRBV7-3	CASSPGGTFNYNEQFF
few	13	TRBJ2-7	TRBV28	CASRAGPRYEQYF
few	15	TRBJ2-5	TRBV7-2	CASSSARGVQETQYF
few	13	TRBJ1-2	TRBV6-2/TRBV6-3	CASSPQGARGYTF
-	14	TRBJ2-1	TRBV24-1	CATSETSVAHEQFF
-	17	TRBJ1-6	TRBV7-6	CASSLGPETGGGSPLHF
few	15	TRBJ1-5	TRBV20-1	CSARPGTGPNQPQHF
-	16	TRBJ2-1	TRBV7-8	CASSSGGASSYNEQFF
once	16	TRBJ2-7	TRBV20-1	CSARILRGQGLGEQYF
few	15	TRBJ1-6	TRBV28	CASSTDTGENSPLHF
-	14	TRBJ2-3	TRBV7-2	CASTRDRSTDTQYF
-	13	TRBJ2-1	TRBV7-9	CASTLSGKVEQFF
-	15	TRBJ2-1	TRBV19	CASSIRSSAYNEQFF
-	11	TRBJ2-3	TRBV20-1	CSAQVPEAQYF
-	16	TRBJ2-1	TRBV24-1	CATSEAGSNSYNEQFF
medium-sized	13	TRBJ1-1	TRBV7-3	CASSVRGDTEAFF
-	16	TRBJ1-2	TRBV7-9	CASSLHTGALNYGYTF
few	14	TRBJ2-1	TRBV7-2	CASSLIPQVHEQFF
-	15	TRBJ2-7	TRBV6-1	CASSVKPGSWLEQYF
few	12	TRBJ1-6	TRBV28	CASRWTNSPLHF
-	15	TRBJ2-1	TRBV20-1	CSAPGVAGPYNEQFF
-	16	TRBJ1-2	TRBV6-1	CASSPTGFSLGYGYTF
-	11	TRBJ1-1	TRBV21-1	CASSKRGVAFF
few	14	TRBJ2-7	TRBV20-1	CSSDAGQGTSEQYF
-	15	TRBJ1-5	TRBV28	CASSFARAGNQPQHF